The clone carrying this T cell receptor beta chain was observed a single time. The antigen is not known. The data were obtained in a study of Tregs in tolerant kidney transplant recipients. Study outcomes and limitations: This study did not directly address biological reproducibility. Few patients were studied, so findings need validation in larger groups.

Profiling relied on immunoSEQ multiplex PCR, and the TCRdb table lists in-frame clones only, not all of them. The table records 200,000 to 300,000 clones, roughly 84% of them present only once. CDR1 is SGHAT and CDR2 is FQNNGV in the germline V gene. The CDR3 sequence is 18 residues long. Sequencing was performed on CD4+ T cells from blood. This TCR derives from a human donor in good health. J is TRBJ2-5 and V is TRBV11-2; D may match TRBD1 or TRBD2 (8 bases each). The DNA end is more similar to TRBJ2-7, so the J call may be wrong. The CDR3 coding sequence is TGTGCCAGCAGCTTAGCAGGGGGCGCAAGCGGGGGAACCTACGAGCAGTACTTC. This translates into CASSLAGGASGGTYEQYF.